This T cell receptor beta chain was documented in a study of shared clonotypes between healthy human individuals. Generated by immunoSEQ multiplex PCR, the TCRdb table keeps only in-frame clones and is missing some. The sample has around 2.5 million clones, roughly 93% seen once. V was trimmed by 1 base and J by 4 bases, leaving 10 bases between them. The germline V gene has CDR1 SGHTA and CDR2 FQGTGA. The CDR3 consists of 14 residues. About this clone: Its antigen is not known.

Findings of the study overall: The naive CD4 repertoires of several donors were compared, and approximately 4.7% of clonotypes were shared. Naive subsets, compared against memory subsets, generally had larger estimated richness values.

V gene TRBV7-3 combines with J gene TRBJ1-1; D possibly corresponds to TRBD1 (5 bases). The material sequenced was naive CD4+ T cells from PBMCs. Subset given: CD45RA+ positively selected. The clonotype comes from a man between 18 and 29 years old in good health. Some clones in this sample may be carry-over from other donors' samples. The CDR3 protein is CASSLSQGSTEAFF. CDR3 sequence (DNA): TGTGCCAGCAGCTTAAGCCAGGGATCCACTGAAGCTTTCTTT.